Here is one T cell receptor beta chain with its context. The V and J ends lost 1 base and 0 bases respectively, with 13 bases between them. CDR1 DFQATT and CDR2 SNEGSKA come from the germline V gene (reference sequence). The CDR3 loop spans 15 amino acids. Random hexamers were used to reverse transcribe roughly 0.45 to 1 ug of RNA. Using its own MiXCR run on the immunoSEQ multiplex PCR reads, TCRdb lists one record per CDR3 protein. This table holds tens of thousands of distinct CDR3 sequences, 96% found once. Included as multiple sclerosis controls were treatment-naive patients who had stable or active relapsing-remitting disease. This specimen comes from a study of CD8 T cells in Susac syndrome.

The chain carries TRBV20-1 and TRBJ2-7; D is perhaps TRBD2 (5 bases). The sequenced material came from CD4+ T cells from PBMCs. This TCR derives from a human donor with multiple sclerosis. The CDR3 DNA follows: TGCAGTGCTAGAGTAGGACGGGGATCCTCCTACGAGCAGTACTTC. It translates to CSARVGRGSSYEQYF.